What follows are 5 T cell receptor beta chains derived from one specimen sequenced in a study of blood T cell repertoires in COVID-19. Only in-frame clones appear in the TCRdb table, and some are missing; sequencing was by immunoSEQ multiplex PCR. The sample contains 90,000 or so clones, roughly 90% of which appear only once. Sequences were obtained from peripheral blood. Receptor source: a man aged 55 to 70 with acute or convalescent COVID-19.

DNA of the CDR3: TGTGCCAGCAGCTCTAGGGGTAACACTGAAGCTTTCTTT. Translating it yields CASSSRGNTEAFF. V usage is TRBV11-3 and J usage is TRBJ1-1; a weak D match, TRBD1 (5 bases). CDR1 and CDR2 from the germline V gene are SGHNT and YENEEA. V was shortened by 4 bases and J by 2 bases, with 8 bases between the two germline ends. This CDR3 spans 13 amino acids.

The chain employs TRBV30 and TRBJ1-5, with no clear D. Germline CDR1 and CDR2: GTSNPN and SVGIG (reference sequence). The V gene lost 0 bases and the J gene lost 7 bases, with 10 bases spanning the gap. The CDR3 consists of 13 residues. CDR3 DNA: TGTGCCTGGAGTGTTGGGAGCGTGCAGCCCCAGCATTTT. Encoded protein: CAWSVGSVQPQHF.

The chain uses TRBV11-2 and TRBJ2-3; D uncertain. Trimming stripped 2 bases from V and 10 bases from J, with 13 bases between. Germline V gene data show CDR1 as SGHAT and CDR2 as FQNNGV. This CDR3 comprises 13 residues. CDR3 nucleotide sequence: TGTGCCAGCAGCTTAAATAAGGCGGTGGCGCAGTATTTT. As protein: CASSLNKAVAQYF.

The chain recombines TRBV4-1 with TRBJ2-7; 10 nucleotides align to TRBD2. The trim removed 1 base at V and 6 bases at J, leaving 6 bases unmatched. The CDR3 contains 15 residues. Germline V gene data show CDR1 as MGHRA and CDR2 as YSYEKL. The CDR3 reads CASSQGVAGGSEQYF. The CDR3 DNA is TGCGCCAGCAGCCAAGGAGTAGCGGGAGGAAGCGAGCAGTACTTC.

The chain employs TRBV6-5 and TRBJ1-2; possible D gene TRBD1, 6 bases. The germline V and J ends were trimmed by 2 bases and 3 bases, with 7 bases remaining between them. Germline CDR1 is MNHEY and CDR2 is SVGAGI. CDR3 length: 13 residues. CDR3 coding DNA: TGTGCCAGCAGTTACGGACAGTACTATGGCTACACCTTC. This sequence encodes CASSYGQYYGYTF.